This T cell receptor (beta chain) is drawn from a study of shared T cell receptors in the human thymus. Data came from immunoSEQ multiplex PCR; TCRdb stores just in-frame clones and leaves some out. This table holds more than 300,000 clones, approximately 95% found once. Trimming removed 3 bases at V and 3 bases at J, with 27 bases between. This CDR3 spans 19 amino acids. Germline V gene data show CDR1 as SGHRS and CDR2 as YFSETQ. This sequence joins TRBV5-1 and TRBJ1-2; D is unresolved. The sample taken for sequencing was thymocytes. This sequence was found in a human donor. CDR3: CASSSPSPGPPAKDYGYTF. CDR3 sequence (DNA): TGCGCCAGCAGCTCCCCTTCCCCGGGCCCCCCGGCGAAAGACTATGGCTACACCTTC.